This passage covers 29 T cell receptor beta chains from one sample sequenced in a study of shared clonotypes between healthy human individuals (dated by TCRdb to about 2020). The library was prepared using the immunoSEQ multiplex PCR assay. TCRdb took over this immuneACCESS table, retaining in-frame rearrangements with V and J assigned. Such tables are incomplete; in checked studies, under half of the missing clones stem from an unresolved V gene, and the remainder is unexplained. This sample lists 2 million to 3 million clones; 85% to 95% were detected once. The ten largest clones take up roughly 0.14% of the sample. The sequencing sample was made of naive CD4+ T cells sorted from blood. The sample's cell subset or site label, decoded: CD45RA+ positively selected. Receptor source: a man between 18 and 35 years old in good health.

Notes on this clone: Other DNA sequences from this sample encode an identical CDR3 as well. J is TRBJ2-7 and V is TRBV2; D unclear. Germline CDR1 SNHLY, CDR2 FYNNEI. This CDR3 spans 11 amino acids. V was trimmed by 4 bases and J by 4 bases, leaving 5 bases between them. The CDR3 is CASSVEYEQYF. CDR3 in DNA: TGTGCCAGCAGTGTCGAATACGAGCAGTACTTC.

On this clone: The sample has other DNA sequences that encode this CDR3 too. The V and J genes are TRBV5-1 and TRBJ2-3, with no clear D. In germline, CDR1 is SGHRS, CDR2 YFSETQ. Trimming removed 0 bases from V and 0 bases from J, with 5 bases in between. This CDR3 has 14 residues. The CDR3 protein is CASSLGFSTDTQYF. The CDR3 coding sequence is TGCGCCAGCAGCTTGGGTTTTAGCACAGATACGCAGTATTTT.

The rearrangement joins TRBV25-1 to TRBJ1-4; D gene unclear. The CDR3 is 15 residues long. V was pared by 2 bases and J by 4 bases, with 11 bases between. The V gene's germline CDR1 is MGHDK and CDR2 SYGVNS. CDR3 coding DNA: TGTGCCAGCAGTGAACGGAAAATTCTTAATGAAAAACTGTTTTTT. As protein: CASSERKILNEKLFF.

The V gene is TRBV10-2, the J gene TRBJ2-5; D unclear. CDR3 length equals 12 residues. Looked up from germline, CDR1 is WSHSY and CDR2 is SAAADI. Trimming left V 2 bases short and J 7 bases short, with 8 bases between. In DNA, the CDR3 is TGCGCCAGCAGTGAGCAGGTTGGGACCCAGTACTTC. Translation: CASSEQVGTQYF.

The V call is TRBV29-1, the J call TRBJ1-3; D uncertain. V was shortened by 4 bases and J by 2 bases, with 9 bases between the two germline ends. CDR1 SQVTM and CDR2 ANQGSEA come from the germline V gene. This CDR3 has 13 residues. The CDR3 coding sequence is TGCAGCGTTGCGGGGAGTGCTGGAAACACCATATATTTT. Protein sequence: CSVAGSAGNTIYF.

V is TRBV7-2 and J is TRBJ2-7; D gene ambiguous. The CDR3 is 12 residues long. Germline CDR1 is SGHTA and CDR2 is FQGNSA. The V end was cut by 2 bases, the J end by 4 bases, with 6 bases between. The CDR3 DNA sequence: TGTGCCAGCAGCTTACAGGCGTACGAGCAGTACTTC. Its translation is CASSLQAYEQYF.

This rearrangement joins TRBV5-1 to TRBJ1-2; 7 bases match TRBD1. The CDR3 has 15 amino acids. Trimming at V came to 0 bases and at J to 4 bases, leaving 6 bases not matched to a gene. Germline values: CDR1 SGHRS, CDR2 YFSETQ. The CDR3 sequence: CASSLGQGFSYGYTF. CDR3 in DNA: TGCGCCAGCAGCTTGGGACAGGGTTTCAGCTATGGCTACACCTTC.

A word on this clone: Other DNA sequences in this specimen translate into the identical CDR3. The gene calls are TRBV19 and TRBJ2-3; D tentatively fits TRBD1 or TRBD2 (6 bases each). This CDR3 comprises 14 residues. V was cut by 1 base and J by 3 bases, with 8 bases left in between. Germline CDR1 is LNHDA and CDR2 is SQIVND (reference sequence). The CDR3 coding sequence is TGTGCCAGTAGTATAGGGAGGGGGACAGATACGCAGTATTTT. It encodes CASSIGRGTDTQYF.

The chain couples TRBV30 to TRBJ2-1; D gene unclear. CDR1 is GTSNPN and CDR2 is SVGIG in the germline V gene (reference sequence). This CDR3 spans 14 amino acids. Trimming shortened V by 3 bases and J by 8 bases, and 17 bases separated the two germline ends. The CDR3 DNA reads as TGTGCCTGGAGCGCCCTCACTAAGTCGGATGAGCAGTTCTTC. Its translation: CAWSALTKSDEQFF.

The J gene is TRBJ2-1, the V gene TRBV7-8; the match to TRBD2 covers 7 bases. CDR1 is SGHVS and CDR2 is FQNEAQ in the germline V gene. The CDR3 contains 15 residues. The V and J ends lost 1 base and 4 bases, in that order; junction bases with no gene match: 4. CDR3 residues: CASSLEGTKYNEQFF. The CDR3 DNA sequence: TGTGCCAGCAGCTTAGAGGGGACTAAGTACAATGAGCAGTTCTTC.

V usage is TRBV30 and J usage is TRBJ2-5; maybe TRBD2 (6 bases). CDR1 and CDR2 (germline): GTSNPN, SVGIG (reference sequence). CDR3 length equals 15 residues. Trimming removed 5 bases at V and 0 bases at J, with 16 bases between. CDR3 sequence (DNA): TGTGCCTGGGGACCCACTAGCTGGTACCAAGAGACCCAGTACTTC. Its protein product is CAWGPTSWYQETQYF.

The chain links TRBV18 to TRBJ1-5; D gene ambiguous. The germline V gene encodes CDR1 KGHSH and CDR2 LQKENI. CDR3 length: 14 amino acids. Trimming left V 6 bases short and J 0 bases short, with 9 bases between. The CDR3 here is CASSNGDSNQPQHF. The CDR3, as DNA: TGTGCCAGCTCTAACGGGGATAGCAATCAGCCCCAGCATTTT.

Turning to this clone: Relative to the germline gene, one junction end is altered; a read error may explain this. V gene TRBV5-3 combines with J gene TRBJ2-5; 7 bases match TRBD2. TRBV5-3 is designated an ORF whose function remains uncertain. This CDR3 comprises 15 residues. In DNA form, the CDR3 reads TGTGCCAGCAGCTCGACTAGCCCGAGAACGGAGACCCAGTACTTC. Its translation is CASSSTSPRTETQYF.

This clone is a singleton in its sample. The chain combines TRBV6-1 with TRBJ1-2; the D gene is possibly TRBD1 (6 bases). The germline gives CDR1 MNHNS, CDR2 SASEGT. Trimming stripped 6 bases from V and 7 bases from J, with 15 bases between. The CDR3 has 13 amino acids. CDR3 in amino acids: CASSGQSPGGYTF. CDR3 coding DNA: TGTGCCAGCAGCGGACAGAGCCCTGGTGGCTACACCTTC.

The J gene is TRBJ2-1, the V gene TRBV2, with no clear D. Germline V gene sequence: CDR1 SNHLY, CDR2 FYNNEI. Trimming took 5 bases from V and 11 from J, leaving 19 bases between them. The CDR3 has 14 residues. The CDR3 nucleotides are TGTGCCAGCAGTCGAGACCTGTCTACAATGAAGCAGTTCTTC. Amino acids: CASSRDLSTMKQFF.

The chain combines TRBV6-5 with TRBJ1-5; D gene ambiguous. Trimming removed 4 bases from V and 0 bases from J, with 4 bases in between. The CDR3 sequence is 13 residues long. From germline, CDR1 is MNHEY and CDR2 SVGAGI. CDR3 residues: CASSSGSNQPQHF. The CDR3 bases are TGTGCCAGCAGTTCGGGTAGCAATCAGCCCCAGCATTTT.

The chain uses TRBV28 and TRBJ2-7, with 7 bases matching TRBD1. Germline trimming cut 8 bases from V and 3 bases from J; bases unmatched to any gene: 4. CDR3 length equals 12 residues. CDR1 and CDR2 (germline): MDHEN, SYDVKM. The CDR3 spells CASSGQFYEQYF. CDR3 coding DNA: TGTGCCAGCTCGGGACAGTTCTACGAGCAGTACTTC.

This rearrangement joins TRBV19 to TRBJ2-6; a possible D gene is TRBD1 (6 bases). Trimming stripped 5 bases from V and 3 bases from J, with 17 bases between. The CDR3 runs to 17 residues. CDR1 and CDR2 (germline): LNHDA, SQIVND (reference sequence). This chain's CDR3 is CASSQSMDSLGANVLTF. The CDR3, as DNA: TGTGCCAGTAGTCAATCGATGGACAGTCTTGGGGCCAACGTCCTGACTTTC.

The CDR3 here is CASGARGGPEVTDTQYF. The CDR3 bases are TGTGCTAGTGGTGCCCGCGGCGGCCCCGAGGTAACAGATACGCAGTATTTT. This sequence joins TRBV12-5 and TRBJ2-3; no firm D call. Germline V gives CDR1 LGHNT, CDR2 FRNRAP. V was cut by 5 bases and J by 3 bases, with 21 bases left in between. The CDR3 is 17 residues long.

A remark on this clone: This sample also contains other DNA sequences that code for the same CDR3. The chain links TRBV29-1 to TRBJ1-1; no clear D. V lost 4 bases to trimming and J lost 5 bases, with 8 bases between them. This CDR3 has 11 residues. Germline V gene sequence: CDR1 SQVTM, CDR2 ANQGSEA. As DNA, the CDR3 is TGCAGCGTTGGTCGGGGAACTGAAGCTTTCTTT. Residues: CSVGRGTEAFF.

V is TRBV19 and J is TRBJ2-5; 9 positions agree with TRBD1. The CDR3 is made up of 14 amino acids. The junction had 6 bases not matched to a gene; V was cut back by 5 bases and J by 5 bases. CDR1 is LNHDA, CDR2 SQIVND, per germline (reference sequence). The CDR3 DNA is TGTGCCAGTAGTCTTACAGGGGGCTGGGAGACCCAGTACTTC. Protein: CASSLTGGWETQYF. The entire variable domain, with the rest obtained from reference TRBV19 and TRBJ2-5, is as follows: DGGITQSPKYLFRKEGQNVTLSCEQNLNHDAMYWYRQDPGQGLRLIYYSQIVNDFQKGDIAEGYSVSREKKESFPLTVTSAQKNPTAFYLCASSLTGGWETQYFGPGTRLLVL.

The chain has TRBV30 and TRBJ1-5, with 8 bases lining up with TRBD1. V lost 3 bases to trimming and J lost 7 bases; unmatched junction nucleotides: 17. Germline values: CDR1 GTSNPN, CDR2 SVGIG (reference sequence). This CDR3 has 17 amino acids. The CDR3 DNA follows: TGTGCCTGGAGCGAAGGTCCCGGGACAGGACTCGTCCAGCCCCAGCATTTT. Its translation: CAWSEGPGTGLVQPQHF. Looking up the rest from reference TRBV30 and TRBJ1-5 gives the full variable domain: SQTIHQWPATLVQPVGSPLSLECTVEGTSNPNLYWYRQAAGRGLQLLFYSVGIGQISSEVPQNLSASRPQDRQFILSSKKLLLSDSGFYLCAWSEGPGTGLVQPQHFGDGTRLSIL.

V usage is TRBV6-1 and J usage is TRBJ1-1; D is undetermined. The CDR3 runs to 14 residues. V was cut by 6 bases and J by 0 bases, with 11 bases left in between. Germline V gene lookup returns CDR1 MNHNS and CDR2 SASEGT. The CDR3 is CASRGTIMNTEAFF. DNA of the CDR3: TGTGCCAGCAGGGGCACGATCATGAACACTGAAGCTTTCTTT.

The gene calls are TRBV30 and TRBJ1-1; possible D gene TRBD1, 5 bases. The germline gives CDR1 GTSNPN, CDR2 SVGIG (reference sequence). V lost 5 bases and J 3 bases, leaving 19 bases between the germline ends. The CDR3 covers 15 residues. The CDR3 is CAWDTGRVGDTEAFF. The DNA for the CDR3 is TGTGCCTGGGACACCGGGAGGGTAGGGGACACTGAAGCTTTCTTT.

This chain connects TRBV4-2 to TRBJ2-1, with TRBD2 identical over 9 bases. CDR3 length equals 16 residues. V was clipped by 1 base and J by 8 bases; unmatched bases: 9. Germline V gene sequence: CDR1 LGHNA, CDR2 YNFKEQ. The CDR3: CASSQGLAGYLHEQFF. DNA of the CDR3: TGTGCCAGCAGCCAAGGTCTAGCGGGGTATCTCCATGAGCAGTTCTTC.

The chain uses TRBV10-1 and TRBJ2-1; 9 nucleotides line up with TRBD2. Germline V CDR1 and CDR2: WNHNN, SYGVQD (reference sequence). The CDR3 consists of 14 residues. Trimming removed 5 bases from V and 5 bases from J; junction bases left unmatched: 4. The CDR3 DNA reads as TGCGCCAGCAGTTTTAGCGGGAGCGACAATGAGCAGTTCTTC. Its protein is CASSFSGSDNEQFF.

The rearrangement links TRBV7-2 to TRBJ2-5, with 8 bases aligning to TRBD1. The germline CDR1 and CDR2 sequences are SGHTA and FQGNSA. There are 16 residues in the CDR3. Germline trimming cut 0 bases from V and 2 bases from J; bases unmatched to any gene: 5. The CDR3 reads CASSLALQGAQETQYF. The CDR3 DNA reads as TGTGCCAGCAGCTTAGCGCTGCAGGGGGCTCAAGAGACCCAGTACTTC.

The chain links TRBV6-1 to TRBJ1-6; D is uncertain. Germline V gene data show CDR1 as MNHNS and CDR2 as SASEGT. Trimming stripped 3 bases from V and 9 bases from J, with 9 bases between. CDR3 size: 13 residues. The DNA of the CDR3 is TGTGCCAGCAGTGATATTTTTGGTTCACCCCTCCACTTT. Protein product: CASSDIFGSPLHF.

The CDR3 DNA sequence: TGTGCCAGCATGGACAGTATAGATACGCAGTATTTT. It translates to CASMDSIDTQYF. The V and J genes are TRBV2 and TRBJ2-3, with a weak D call TRBD1 (6 bases). CDR1 and CDR2 (germline): SNHLY, FYNNEI. Between the trimmed V and J ends, which lost 7 bases and 5 bases, there was a span of 10 bases. CDR3 length equals 12 residues. The full variable domain, its missing parts supplied by reference TRBV2 and TRBJ2-3, is EPEVTQTPSHQVTQMGQEVILRCVPISNHLYFYWYRQILGQKVEFLVSFYNNEISEKSEIFDDQFSVERPDGSNFTLKIRSTKLEDSAMYFCASMDSIDTQYFGPGTRLTVL.